The 30 T cell receptor beta chains below come from one sample, sequenced in a study of Ad26.COV2.S vaccination and SARS-CoV-2 variants. TCRdb's table, derived via immunoSEQ multiplex PCR, lists solely in-frame clones and lacks some. This sample carries over 450,000 clones, 80% to 90% of them seen once, and the ten largest clones take roughly 1.7%. The treatment here: some 19 received Ad26.COV2.S at low or high dose, single or two shots; several received placebo; per-sample allocation not given. Sample collection was performed on day 63 after the first vaccine or placebo injection. This specimen was peripheral blood, taken in a trial of Ad26.COV2.S vaccine versus placebo. These receptors all stem from a person aged 18 to 65 who received the Ad26.COV2.S COVID-19 vaccine or a placebo.

The CDR3 coding sequence is TGTGCCAGCAGTGCTCCGCTAGCGGCAGCTGACAATGAGCAGTTCTTC. Protein sequence: CASSAPLAAADNEQFF. The chain is built from TRBV2 and TRBJ2-1, with 7 bases identical to TRBD2. The CDR3 is 16 residues long. The trim removed 4 bases at V and 5 bases at J, leaving 11 bases unmatched. Germline lookup yields CDR1 SNHLY and CDR2 FYNNEI.

This sequence joins TRBV7-2 and TRBJ1-5; 7 bases are a match to TRBD1. The V gene end was trimmed by 5 bases and the J gene end by 5 bases; junction bases not matched to a gene: 9. CDR3 length: 15 residues. CDR1 and CDR2 (germline): SGHTA, FQGNSA. DNA of the CDR3: TGTGCCAGCAGCCTTCGAACAGGGGATGATCAGCCCCAGCATTTT. Protein product: CASSLRTGDDQPQHF.

This rearrangement joins TRBV5-1 to TRBJ1-2; D gene uncertain. The CDR3 sequence is 14 residues long. The V gene lost 0 bases and the J gene lost 6 bases, with 12 bases spanning the gap. Germline V lookup: CDR1 SGHRS, CDR2 YFSETQ. CDR3 nucleotides: TGCGCCAGCAGCTTGGGGACTATGGGCGATGGCTACACCTTC. It translates to CASSLGTMGDGYTF. The full variable domain, its missing parts supplied by reference TRBV5-1 and TRBJ1-2, is KAGVTQTPRYLIKTRGQQVTLSCSPISGHRSVSWYQQTPGQGLQFLFEYFSETQRNKGNFPGRFSGRQFSNSRSEMNVSTLELGDSALYLCASSLGTMGDGYTFGSGTRLTVV.

The table lists this clone with a count of one. The chain couples TRBV27 to TRBJ2-1; tentatively, D is TRBD2 (7 bases). V dropped 7 bases and J dropped 5 bases, with 18 bases sitting between them. The CDR3 has 15 amino acids. From germline, CDR1 is MNHEY and CDR2 SMNVEV (reference sequence). The CDR3 here is CASTRFGGGNNEQFF. The CDR3 DNA reads TGTGCCAGCACCCGATTTGGGGGGGGCAACAATGAGCAGTTCTTC.

Only a few counts were recorded for this clone. The rearrangement joins TRBV4-3 to TRBJ2-1; D is unresolved. The CDR3 covers 16 residues. Trimming took 1 base from V and 2 from J, leaving 12 bases between them. Germline CDR1 is LGHNA and CDR2 is YSLEER. CDR3 region: CASSQGYTEPYNEQFF. The DNA for the CDR3 is TGCGCCAGCAGCCAAGGATATACAGAGCCCTACAATGAGCAGTTCTTC.

The chain recombines TRBV11-2 with TRBJ2-7; D uncertain. Trimming cost V 5 bases and J 9 bases, with 20 bases left between them. The CDR3 is 14 amino acids. The germline CDR1 and CDR2 sequences are SGHAT and FQNNGV. CDR3: CASSPMGKTLAQYF. CDR3 nucleotide sequence: TGTGCCAGCAGCCCCATGGGAAAAACGCTGGCGCAGTACTTC.

The count of this clone is one. The V call is TRBV19, the J call TRBJ1-1; TRBD1 matches at 8 bases. Germline loops: CDR1 LNHDA, CDR2 SQIVND (reference sequence). This CDR3 is 15 amino acids long. Unmatched junction bases numbered 15, after V lost 10 bases and J lost 5 bases. CDR3: CATKNRLGQGTEAFF. CDR3 nucleotide sequence: TGTGCCACCAAAAACCGGCTCGGACAGGGAACTGAAGCTTTCTTT.

The chain employs TRBV7-9 and TRBJ1-5; the D is unclear. The CDR3 has 13 amino acids. The V end lost 2 bases, the J end lost 1 base, and 3 bases lay between the germline ends. The germline CDR1 and CDR2 sequences are SEHNR and FQNEAQ (reference sequence). CDR3 DNA sequence: TGTGCCAGCAGCTTAACAAGCAATCAGCCCCAGCATTTT. Protein: CASSLTSNQPQHF.

V and J are TRBV2 and TRBJ1-6; 11 bases map to TRBD1. The V segment lost 6 bases and the J segment 6 bases; nucleotides outside the gene matches: 4. The CDR3 is 15 amino acids. Germline V gene lookup returns CDR1 SNHLY and CDR2 FYNNEI. The CDR3 region has the DNA TGTGCCAGCAGGAGGGGACAGGGGGGTAATTCACCCCTCCACTTT. Amino acids: CASRRGQGGNSPLHF. Together with reference TRBV2 and TRBJ1-6, the CDR3 gives the full variable domain: EPEVTQTPSHQVTQMGQEVILRCVPISNHLYFYWYRQILGQKVEFLVSFYNNEISEKSEIFDDQFSVERPDGSNFTLKIRSTKLEDSAMYFCASRRGQGGNSPLHFGNGTRLTVT.

This clone was seen a few times. The chain joins TRBV19 to TRBJ1-1; D uncertain. Germline V gene data show CDR1 as LNHDA and CDR2 as SQIVND (reference sequence). V was trimmed by 9 bases and J by 3 bases, leaving 8 bases between them. This CDR3 spans 11 amino acids. This CDR3 reads CASRFDTEAFF. CDR3 coding DNA: TGTGCCAGCAGGTTCGACACTGAAGCTTTCTTT.

J is TRBJ2-2 and V is TRBV3-1 (or the pseudogene TRBV3-2), with TRBD1 identical over 10 bases. This CDR3 comprises 17 residues. Germline V gene data show CDR1 as LGHDT and CDR2 as YNNKEL (reference sequence). V lost 1 base to trimming and J lost 5 bases; unmatched junction nucleotides: 7. As DNA, the CDR3 is TGTGCCAGCAGCCAAGCTCTACCGGGACAGGGGACCGGGGAGCTGTTTTTT. Encoded protein: CASSQALPGQGTGELFF.

The CDR3 reads CAWGYRDNYGYTF. CDR3 coding DNA: TGTGCCTGGGGTTATCGGGACAACTATGGCTACACCTTC. The rearrangement joins TRBV30 to TRBJ1-2; perhaps TRBD1 as D (5 bases). Trimming removed 5 bases from V and 2 bases from J, with 12 bases in between. This CDR3 has 13 residues. Germline loops: CDR1 GTSNPN, CDR2 SVGIG (reference sequence).

V and J are TRBV7-9 and TRBJ1-5, with D unresolved. The V gene lost 1 base and the J gene lost 6 bases, with 10 bases spanning the gap. From germline, CDR1 is SEHNR and CDR2 FQNEAQ (reference sequence). This CDR3 has 14 residues. The CDR3 DNA is TGTGCCAGCAGCTTAGTCGGGCCTAGTCAGCCCCAGCATTTT. It encodes CASSLVGPSQPQHF.

The chain has TRBV18 and TRBJ2-6; D is uncertain. The CDR3 has 15 amino acids. Trimming stripped 3 bases from V and 0 bases from J, with 6 bases between. Germline CDR1 is KGHSH and CDR2 is LQKENI. The CDR3 spells CASSPRSSGANVLTF. In nucleotides, the CDR3 is TGTGCCAGCTCACCGAGGAGCTCTGGGGCCAACGTCCTGACTTTC.

J is TRBJ2-7 and V is TRBV7-3, with 14 bases lining up with TRBD2. The trim removed 5 bases at V and 7 bases at J, leaving 7 bases unmatched. The CDR3 is made up of 15 amino acids. Germline V gene lookup returns CDR1 SGHTA and CDR2 FQGTGA. The CDR3 loop is CASSKGLAGDGEQYF. The CDR3 region has the DNA TGTGCCAGCAGCAAGGGACTAGCGGGAGATGGTGAGCAGTACTTC.

This chain connects TRBV18 to TRBJ2-3, with 9 nucleotides matching TRBD1. The CDR3 has 15 amino acids. Germline CDR1 KGHSH, CDR2 LQKENI. J was trimmed by 3 bases and V by 3 bases; bases with no gene match: 4. The CDR3 DNA follows: TGTGCCAGCTCACCGCTGGACAGGGGTACAGATACGCAGTATTTT. It specifies CASSPLDRGTDTQYF.

V gene TRBV4-3 combines with J gene TRBJ1-6, with D unresolved. Looked up from germline, CDR1 is LGHNA and CDR2 is YSLEER. The CDR3 sequence is 18 residues long. Trimming cost V 8 bases and J 0 bases, with 20 bases left between them. CDR3: CASASRGPPGSYNSPLHF. In nucleotides, the CDR3 is TGCGCCAGCGCGTCACGGGGTCCTCCGGGCTCCTATAATTCACCCCTCCACTTT.

The chain has TRBV7-9 and TRBJ2-7; a possible D gene is TRBD1 (5 bases). The CDR3 length is 14 residues. The V gene lost 4 bases and the J gene lost 2 bases, with 12 bases spanning the gap. CDR1 and CDR2 from the germline V gene are SEHNR and FQNEAQ (reference sequence). In DNA, the CDR3 is TGTGCCAGCAGCTGGACGGACAAGACCTACGAGCAGTACTTC. This translates into CASSWTDKTYEQYF.

The chain has TRBV5-1 and TRBJ2-1; 13 bases are a match to TRBD2. Trimming took 4 bases from V and 8 from J; bases not matched to a gene: 3. This CDR3 comprises 14 residues. Per the germline V gene, CDR1 is SGHRS and CDR2 is YFSETQ. The CDR3 here is CASSLLAGGDEQFF. The CDR3 DNA reads TGCGCCAGCAGCCTACTAGCGGGAGGGGATGAGCAGTTCTTC.

The V call is TRBV6-5, the J call TRBJ1-5; D is perhaps TRBD1 (5 bases). The V end was cut by 0 bases, the J end by 6 bases, with 6 bases between. The germline gives CDR1 MNHEY, CDR2 SVGAGI. The CDR3 is 13 amino acids. CDR3: CASSYSGVQPQHF. As DNA, the CDR3 is TGTGCCAGCAGTTACTCGGGGGTTCAGCCCCAGCATTTT.

This clone showed up just once. The chain links TRBV7-6 to TRBJ1-5, with D possibly matching TRBD1 (5 bases). The V and J ends lost 4 bases and 2 bases respectively, with 9 bases between them. CDR3 length: 14 residues. The germline CDR1 and CDR2 sequences are SGHVS and FNYEAQ. The CDR3 DNA is TGTGCCAGCAGCTGGGGGGAGGGCAATCAGCCCCAGCATTTT. It encodes CASSWGEGNQPQHF.

The rearrangement links TRBV24-1 to TRBJ2-2, with a tentative D call TRBD2 (6 bases). The CDR3 totals 15 residues. The V gene's germline CDR1 is KGHDR and CDR2 SFDVKD. Trimming shortened V by 7 bases and J by 7 bases, and 18 bases separated the two germline ends. CDR3 sequence: CATSDGTRHNGELFF. Here the CDR3 DNA reads TGTGCCACCAGCGACGGGACTCGACATAACGGGGAGCTGTTTTTT.

The V and J genes are TRBV18 and TRBJ1-2, with TRBD1 as a possible D gene (6 bases). Trimming took off 0 bases at V and 2 bases at J, with 13 bases between the two ends. This CDR3 region has 16 residues. Germline CDR1 is KGHSH and CDR2 is LQKENI. CDR3 protein: CASSPPLQGLNYGYTF. The CDR3 DNA is TGTGCCAGCTCACCACCCCTACAGGGATTAAACTATGGCTACACCTTC. Full variable domain (rest looked up from reference TRBV18 and TRBJ1-2): NAGVMQNPRHLVRRRGQEARLRCSPMKGHSHVYWYRQLPEEGLKFMVYLQKENIIDESGMPKERFSAEFPKEGPSILRIQQVVRGDSAAYFCASSPPLQGLNYGYTFGSGTRLTVV.

This clone has more than one count but fewer than ten. The chain carries TRBV9 and TRBJ1-1; TRBD1 might be the D (5 bases). Deletions cut 3 bases from V and 0 bases from J, with 12 bases between. The CDR3 has 15 amino acids. The germline gives CDR1 SGDLS, CDR2 YYNGEE. The CDR3 is CASSEKPRVNTEAFF. The CDR3 region has the DNA TGTGCCAGCAGCGAAAAACCCAGGGTGAACACTGAAGCTTTCTTT. Full variable domain (missing parts from reference TRBV9 and TRBJ1-1): DSGVTQTPKHLITATGQRVTLRCSPRSGDLSVYWYQQSLDQGLQFLIQYYNGEERAKGNILERFSAQQFPDLHSELNLSSLELGDSALYFCASSEKPRVNTEAFFGQGTRLTVV.

This chain joins TRBV7-9 and TRBJ1-6; 7 bases fit TRBD1. This CDR3 is built from 14 residues. V lost 6 bases to trimming and J lost 6 bases; unmatched junction nucleotides: 5. Germline CDR1 is SEHNR and CDR2 is FQNEAQ (reference sequence). CDR3 bases: TGTGCCAGCAGTCTGACAGGGAGTAATTCACCCCTCCACTTT. This sequence encodes CASSLTGSNSPLHF.

V is TRBV28 and J is TRBJ1-2; 7 bases are a match to TRBD1. CDR1 MDHEN and CDR2 SYDVKM come from the germline V gene. The CDR3 runs 12 residues. V was pared by 7 bases and J by 8 bases, with 7 bases of the junction left unmatched. CDR3 DNA sequence: TGTGCCAGCAACACACAGGGGCGAGGCTACACCTTC. Translating it yields CASNTQGRGYTF.

This clone was seen just once. The chain carries TRBV4-3 and TRBJ2-7; D perhaps matches TRBD1 (5 bases). Germline CDR1 is LGHNA and CDR2 is YSLEER. V lost 4 bases, J lost 5 bases, and 18 bases lay in between. This CDR3 is 15 amino acids long. CDR3 sequence reads: CASSPHPTEADEQYF. DNA of the CDR3: TGCGCCAGCAGCCCGCACCCGACAGAGGCAGACGAGCAGTACTTC.

The CDR3: CASSPGQGGVNTEAFF. CDR3 bases: TGTGCCAGCTCACCCGGACAGGGCGGGGTGAACACTGAAGCTTTCTTT. This sequence joins TRBV18 and TRBJ1-1; 8 nucleotides match TRBD1. Looked up from germline, CDR1 is KGHSH and CDR2 is LQKENI. The CDR3 runs 16 residues. V lost 3 bases, J lost 0 bases, and 6 bases stayed unmatched.

The J gene is TRBJ1-1, the V gene TRBV25-1; D not certain. V dropped 10 bases and J dropped 5 bases, with 14 bases sitting between them. The CDR3 runs 12 residues. In germline, CDR1 is MGHDK, CDR2 SYGVNS. The CDR3 region is CATTRGGTEAFF. In DNA, the CDR3 is TGTGCCACCACCCGGGGAGGTACTGAAGCTTTCTTT.

This rearrangement joins TRBV3-1 (or the pseudogene TRBV3-2) to TRBJ1-2; D unclear. CDR3 size: 14 residues. Between the trimmed V and J ends, which lost 0 bases and 5 bases, there was a span of 10 bases. Germline CDR1 LGHDT, CDR2 YNNKEL (reference sequence). CDR3 sequence: CASSQDWAEYGYTF. The CDR3, as DNA: TGTGCCAGCAGCCAAGATTGGGCAGAATATGGCTACACCTTC.